This T cell receptor (beta chain) comes out of a study of cytomegalovirus exposure and HLA in healthy donors. This CDR3 has 16 residues. CDR1 is SGHRS and CDR2 is YFSETQ in the germline V gene. V dropped 0 bases and J dropped 1 base, with 13 bases sitting between them. PCR used 60 Vbeta primers and 13 Jbeta primers. Method: immunoSEQ multiplex PCR; TCRdb's copy keeps in-frame clones and lacks some. The table has under 250,000 clones, 75% to 90% seen once. Sample: PBMCs. This chain connects TRBV5-1 to TRBJ2-5; TRBD2 is a possible D gene (6 bases). The TCR sequence derives from a woman in her thirties or forties in good health and CMV-seronegative. The CDR3 coding sequence is TGCGCCAGCAGCTTGGCCGGGGGACGGTCCCAAGAGACCCAGTACTTC. This codes for CASSLAGGRSQETQYF.